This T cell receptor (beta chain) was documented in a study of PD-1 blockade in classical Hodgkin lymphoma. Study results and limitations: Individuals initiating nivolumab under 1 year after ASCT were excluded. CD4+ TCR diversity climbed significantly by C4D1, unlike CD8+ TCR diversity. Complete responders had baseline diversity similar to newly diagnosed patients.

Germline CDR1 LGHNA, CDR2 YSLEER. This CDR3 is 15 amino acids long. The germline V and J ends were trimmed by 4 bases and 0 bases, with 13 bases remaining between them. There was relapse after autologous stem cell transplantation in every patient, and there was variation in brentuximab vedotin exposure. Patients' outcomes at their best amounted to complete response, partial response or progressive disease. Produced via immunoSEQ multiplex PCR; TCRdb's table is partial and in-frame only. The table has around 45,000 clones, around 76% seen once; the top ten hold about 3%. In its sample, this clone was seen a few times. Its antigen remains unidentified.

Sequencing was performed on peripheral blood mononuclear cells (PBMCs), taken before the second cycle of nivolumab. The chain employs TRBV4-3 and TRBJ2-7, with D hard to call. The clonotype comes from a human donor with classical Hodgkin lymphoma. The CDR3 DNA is TGCGCCAGCAGCCTTGGCCGGGCCAGCTCCTACGAGCAGTACTTC. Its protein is CASSLGRASSYEQYF.